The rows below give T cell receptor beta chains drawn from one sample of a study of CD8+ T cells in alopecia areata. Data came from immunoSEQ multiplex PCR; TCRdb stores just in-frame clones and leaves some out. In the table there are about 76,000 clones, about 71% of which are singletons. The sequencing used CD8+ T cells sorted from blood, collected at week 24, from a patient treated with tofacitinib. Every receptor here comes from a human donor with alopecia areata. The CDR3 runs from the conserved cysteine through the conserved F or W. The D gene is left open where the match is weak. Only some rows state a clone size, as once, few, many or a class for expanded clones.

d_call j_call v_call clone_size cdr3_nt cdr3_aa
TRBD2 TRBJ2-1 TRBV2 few TGTGCCAGCAGTTTTAGCGGGCAGAGCTCCTACAATGAGCAGTTCTTC CASSFSGQSSYNEQFF
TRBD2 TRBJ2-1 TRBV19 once TGTGCCAGTAGTATAAAGATCGGGGGGTGGAATGAGCAGTTCTTC CASSIKIGGWNEQFF
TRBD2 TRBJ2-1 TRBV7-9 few TGTGCCAGCAGCTCCAGGACTAGCGCGAGCTCCTACAATGAGCAGTTCTTC CASSSRTSASSYNEQFF
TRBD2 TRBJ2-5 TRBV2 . TGTGCCAGCATGGGACTAGCGGGGGATTCTCAAGAGACCCAGTACTTC CASMGLAGDSQETQYF
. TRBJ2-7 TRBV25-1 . TGTGCCAGCAGTGCAACCTACGAGCAGTACTTC CASSATYEQYF
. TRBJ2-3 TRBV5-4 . TGTGCCAGCAGCTCGGACCCAGAAGTCGCAGATACGCAGTATTTT CASSSDPEVADTQYF
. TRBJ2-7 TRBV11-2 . TGTGCCAGCAGTTACGGGGTTCACTACGAGCAGTACTTC CASSYGVHYEQYF
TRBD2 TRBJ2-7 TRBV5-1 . TGCGCCAGCAGCACAGTAGCGGGGGGCGAGCAGTACTTC CASSTVAGGEQYF
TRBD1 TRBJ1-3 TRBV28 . TGTGCCAGCAGATATTGGACAGGCCCGAGCTCTGGAAACACCATATATTTT CASRYWTGPSSGNTIYF
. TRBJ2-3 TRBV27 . TGTGCCAGCCGTAGGGCGAGATCCACAGATACGCAGTATTTT CASRRARSTDTQYF
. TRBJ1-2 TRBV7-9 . TGTGCCAGCAGCTTAACAGGTTCTAACTATGGCTACACCTTC CASSLTGSNYGYTF
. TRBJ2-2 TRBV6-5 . TGTGCCAGCACCCCTGGGGGGCCCGGCGGGGAGCTGTTTTTT CASTPGGPGGELFF
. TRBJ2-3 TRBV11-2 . TGTGCCAGCAGCTTAAACCCGGGACTTGGCACAGATACGCAGTATTTT CASSLNPGLGTDTQYF
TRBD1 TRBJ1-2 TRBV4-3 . TGCGCCAGCAGTTGGGCGGCAGGGGGAATCGATGGCTACACCTTC CASSWAAGGIDGYTF
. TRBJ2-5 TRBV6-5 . TGTGCCAACAGCAAACTAGCCCGGGAGACCCAGTACTTC CANSKLARETQYF
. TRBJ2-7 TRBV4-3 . TGCGCCAGCAGCGCGGGACAGTCCTACGAGCAGTACTTC CASSAGQSYEQYF